This T cell receptor beta chain came from a study of neurological immune-mediated disorders. Broader study findings: Sharing of CDR3 amino acid sequences among expanded clones across subjects was absent, suggesting private repertoires in all groups. In HTLV-1-associated myelopathy, TCR clonal expansion was greatest, whereas multiple sclerosis had the least, falling below healthy controls.

This clonotype was seen ten or more times. The target antigen is unknown. The time point here: technical triplicate 2. Unsorted libraries were derived from 2 million PBMCs stored at -80 C. The cDNA was synthesized by means of template-switch 5'RACE, which was carried out with 10-nucleotide random UMIs. TCRdb processed the 5' RACE reads anew with MiXCR; each CDR3 protein has one entry. The table has more than 50,000 distinct CDR3 sequences, 24% seen once. V was cut by 1 base and J by 4 bases, with 6 bases left in between. The CDR3 extends over 12 amino acids. The germline gives CDR1 SGHRS, CDR2 YFSETQ. The clonotype was recovered from a man in his sixties with HTLV-1-associated myelopathy (HAM/TSP). The sequencing sample was made of PBMCs. V gene TRBV5-1 combines with J gene TRBJ2-7; D is unresolved. Here the CDR3 DNA reads TGCGCCAGCAGCTTGCCGGGTTACGAGCAGTACTTC. Its protein product is CASSLPGYEQYF.